Reported below is one TCR beta chain. As originally analysed: Nucleated cell number was recorded as an estimate derived from reference gene primer amplification. Assay: immunoSEQ multiplex PCR; the TCRdb copy retains only in-frame clones and omits some. V, J and clone size are those of that table, while D and trimming were read from the DNA. The repertoire holds fewer than 150,000 clones, with around 78% as singletons. This sample was included in a study of blood T cell repertoires in COVID-19. At the level of the study: Both acute and convalescent COVID-19 samples were obtained from the United States, Italy and Spain.

Unmatched junction bases numbered 8, after V lost 5 bases and J lost 1 base. This CDR3 region has 16 residues. Looked up from germline, CDR1 is MNHEY and CDR2 is SVGEGT. This receptor was identified in a human donor in a cohort sampled during active COVID-19. The sequenced material came from peripheral blood. The V call is TRBV6-2 or TRBV6-3, the J call TRBJ1-5; 7 nucleotides agree with TRBD1. The CDR3 DNA sequence: TGTGCCAGCAGTAGTTGGACAGGACCAAGCAATCAGCCCCAGCATTTT. This sequence encodes CASSSWTGPSNQPQHF.